The next 5 T cell receptor beta chains were all read from a single sample in a study of T cell responses to AZD1222 COVID-19 vaccine. Profiling relied on immunoSEQ multiplex PCR, and the TCRdb table lists in-frame clones only, not all of them. The sample comprises around 100,000 clones, roughly 89% of which are singletons, and approximately 16% rests with the top ten. The sequencing used peripheral blood, collected on day 0 of AZD1222 vaccination. The origin of the receptors is an adult in good health.

The genes are TRBV5-8 and TRBJ1-2, with a possible D match to TRBD1 (5 bases). Germline CDR1 reads SGHTS; CDR2 reads YDEGEE. Trimming took 3 bases from V and 10 from J, leaving 13 bases between them. This CDR3 has 12 amino acids. The CDR3 region is CASSWGTKDYTF. CDR3 DNA: TGTGCCAGCAGCTGGGGCACTAAAGACTACACCTTC.

The chain is built from TRBV9 and TRBJ2-1, with 14 bases matching TRBD2. CDR1 SGDLS and CDR2 YYNGEE come from the germline V gene. CDR3 length: 20 residues. Unmatched junction bases numbered 10, after V lost 1 base and J lost 1 base. DNA of the CDR3: TGTGCCAGCAGCGTACGTGCCGGGACTAGCGGGGGTCTGTCCTACAATGAGCAGTTCTTC. This sequence encodes CASSVRAGTSGGLSYNEQFF.

The chain has TRBV10-1 and TRBJ2-5; D is ambiguous. The CDR3 consists of 13 residues. Germline CDR1 and CDR2: WNHNN and SYGVQD (reference sequence). Trimming took off 2 bases at V and 2 bases at J, with 6 bases between the two ends. The CDR3 region has the DNA TGCGCCAGCAGTGAGCCTATACAAGAGACCCAGTACTTC. The encoded protein is CASSEPIQETQYF.

The rearrangement joins TRBV30 to TRBJ2-7; D gene uncertain. V lost 0 bases to trimming and J lost 5 bases, with 5 bases between them. CDR3 length: 11 amino acids. Germline V gene lookup returns CDR1 GTSNPN and CDR2 SVGIG (reference sequence). CDR3 DNA sequence: TGTGCCTGGAGTGTAGTAGACGAGCAGTACTTC. It codes for CAWSVVDEQYF.

The rearrangement links TRBV27 to TRBJ2-7; no clear D gene. CDR1 and CDR2 from the germline V gene are MNHEY and SMNVEV (reference sequence). The CDR3 has 14 amino acids. Trimming cost V 2 bases and J 3 bases, with 11 bases left between them. Here the CDR3 DNA reads TGTGCCAGCAGTTTAGATTCATCTGGCTACGAGCAGTACTTC. Translated, it gives CASSLDSSGYEQYF.